A single T cell receptor (beta chain) is shown here with its context. Libraries were prepared by immunoSEQ multiplex PCR; TCRdb keeps only in-frame clonotypes and omits some of them. This sample has about 190,000 clones; 70% to 80% occur once, and the top ten carry roughly 13%. Germline V CDR1 and CDR2: SGHRS, YFSETQ. V was pared by 5 bases and J by 12 bases, with 19 bases of the junction left unmatched. There are 15 residues in the CDR3. This specimen comes from a study of blood T cell repertoires in COVID-19. The TCR comes from a man in his fifties who had recovered from COVID-19. The V call is TRBV5-1, the J call TRBJ2-7; 8 bases match TRBD1. Sequencing used peripheral blood. The CDR3 region is CASSVTPGQEKVWYF. CDR3 bases: TGCGCCAGCAGTGTCACGCCGGGACAGGAAAAAGTGTGGTACTTC.